Listed below are T cell receptor beta chains from one sample, sequenced in a study of blood T cell repertoires in COVID-19. The table came from immunoSEQ multiplex PCR; TCRdb's copy has only in-frame clones and leaves some out. The sample includes some 150,000 clones, 80% to 90% seen only once; the top ten take roughly 3.5%. The specimen was peripheral blood. The receptors here all came from an older man with acute or convalescent COVID-19. The CDR3 runs from the conserved cysteine through the conserved F or W. Expanded clones get a size class; other rows say once, few or many, or leave the size out.

.,TRBJ2-1,TRBV9,CASSGRTGYNEQFF
.,TRBJ1-2,TRBV27,CASSGQARGYTF
.,TRBJ1-6,TRBV5-1,CASSTDRLSPLHF
.,TRBJ2-2,TRBV19,CASSRLSGGELFF
.,TRBJ2-1,TRBV18,CASSPLAGGSYDEQFF
.,TRBJ2-2,TRBV4-1,CASSPRDRDTGELFF
.,TRBJ2-7,TRBV29-1,CSIRQANYEQYF
once,TRBJ2-7,TRBV19,CASSITGGGYEQYF
.,TRBJ1-2,TRBV4-1,CASSQVGAENYGYTF
.,TRBJ1-1,TRBV6-2/TRBV6-3,CASSHGLTVGRTEAFF
.,TRBJ2-1,TRBV6-5,CASSPGLAGLNEQFF
once,TRBJ1-5,TRBV21-1,CASSKARPGHQHF
.,TRBJ1-2,TRBV6-5,CASSPTGSNGYTF
.,TRBJ2-7,TRBV7-2,CASSSGTSGLTYEQYF
.,TRBJ1-3,TRBV6-2/TRBV6-3,CASSFSGVYGGNTIYF
.,TRBJ1-5,TRBV7-8,CASSLVAEGNQPQHF
once,TRBJ2-6,TRBV10-3,CAISESRVSGANVLTF
.,TRBJ2-7,TRBV5-1,CASSLGDRGSYEQYF
.,TRBJ2-5,TRBV19,CATSNGGPRETQYF
.,TRBJ2-1,TRBV5-1,CASSLGGGIPYNEQFF
.,TRBJ2-1,TRBV24-1,CATSDFGTGGDEQFF
.,TRBJ2-1,TRBV5-1,CASSTGTSGSSGEQFF
.,TRBJ1-2,TRBV27,CASSSSDRSAYGYTF
.,TRBJ2-1,TRBV27,CASSPLGGPLSSYNEQFF
.,TRBJ2-1,TRBV27,CASSLSTTGDEQFF
many,TRBJ1-1,TRBV29-1,CSVGQGALNTEAFF
.,TRBJ2-7,TRBV5-1,CASSLGEGRQGLQYF
once,TRBJ1-4,TRBV24-1,CATSDFLATNEKLFF